Listed here is a single T cell receptor beta chain. The antigen is undetermined. The sample belongs to a study of CD8 T cells in ankylosing spondylitis. One entry per CDR3 protein, called by TCRdb with MiXCR from the 5' RACE reads. The sample lists hundreds of thousands of distinct CDR3 sequences; roughly 26% were seen once. Study-wide findings and caveats: Reportedly, matched ankylosing spondylitis synovial fluid was significantly enriched for disease-linked clones. Earlier authors reported some of these motif variants in reactive arthritis synovial fluid and blood. Ankylosing spondylitis blood appeared to be characterized by a TCR beta motif of 8 or 9 highly homologous variants.

The CDR3 runs to 17 residues. With V trimmed by 4 bases and J by 4 bases, 10 bases remained unmatched. Germline V gene lookup returns CDR1 SGHRS and CDR2 YFSETQ. Sequenced: blood, either unsorted or a sorted T cell fraction (not recorded which). V gene TRBV5-1 combines with J gene TRBJ1-6, with 8 bases identical to TRBD1. The sequence was collected from a male donor with ankylosing spondylitis. DNA of the CDR3: TGCGCCAGCAGCCTCGGACAGGGCAATCCGTATAATTCACCCCTCCACTTT. It specifies CASSLGQGNPYNSPLHF.